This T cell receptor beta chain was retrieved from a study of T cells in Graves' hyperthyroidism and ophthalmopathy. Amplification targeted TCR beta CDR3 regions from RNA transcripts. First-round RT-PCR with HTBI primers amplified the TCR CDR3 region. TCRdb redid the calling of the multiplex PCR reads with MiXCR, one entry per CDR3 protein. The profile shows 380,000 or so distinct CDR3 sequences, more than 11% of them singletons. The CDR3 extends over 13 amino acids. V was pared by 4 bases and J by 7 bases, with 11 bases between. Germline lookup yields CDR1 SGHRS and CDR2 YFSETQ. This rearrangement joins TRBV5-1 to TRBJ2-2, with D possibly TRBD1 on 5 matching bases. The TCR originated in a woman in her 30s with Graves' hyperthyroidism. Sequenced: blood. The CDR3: CASSLGQFGELFF. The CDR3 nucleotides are TGCGCCAGCAGCCTCGGACAATTCGGGGAGCTGTTTTTT.